This TCR beta chain was recovered during a study of shared clonotypes between healthy human individuals. Study-level results: Represented genetic and exposure-history diversity was restricted by having few donors.

As concerns this clone: The antigen remains unidentified.

It was at deep level that the assay was run. Using immunoSEQ multiplex PCR, the repertoire was profiled, and TCRdb retains in-frame clones only, with some absent. The sample holds under 2.5 million clones, 85% to 95% seen once. Germline CDR1 is SEHNR and CDR2 is FQNEAQ (reference sequence). CDR3 length: 11 residues. Trimming took 4 bases from V and 9 from J, leaving 10 bases between them. V gene TRBV7-9 combines with J gene TRBJ2-7; D ambiguous. The source material was naive CD4+ T cells from PBMCs. Subset specified: CD45RA+ positively selected. The TCR comes from a man aged 18-30 years in good health. Some clones in this sample may be carry-over from other donors' samples. DNA of the CDR3: TGTGCCAGCAGCTGGGGTACGGGGCAGTACTTC. Amino acid sequence: CASSWGTGQYF.